These T cell receptor beta chains were read from a single sample in a study of cytomegalovirus exposure and HLA in healthy donors. Clones were read by immunoSEQ multiplex PCR, and TCRdb kept only the in-frame ones, dropping some. The table shows hundreds of thousands of clones, with about 79% occurring only once. The material sequenced was PBMCs. These receptor sequences come from a male donor in good health and CMV-seronegative. Both conserved end residues are part of each CDR3. A D gene is named only where the DNA matches it firmly. Part of the rows lack a size; the others show once, few, many or a class for expanded clones.

. TRBJ2-5 . 15 TRBV21-1 TGTGCCAGCAGCAATTGGGGACACACGAAAGAGACCCAGTACTTC CASSNWGHTKETQYF
. TRBJ2-5 few 16 TRBV15 TGTGCCACCAGCAGAGAGGCGGGGGCCATACAAGAGACCCAGTACTTC CATSREAGAIQETQYF
TRBD2 TRBJ2-1 . 14 TRBV6-5 TGTGCCAGCAGTTACTCGCGCGGGAGAAATGAGCAGTTCTTC CASSYSRGRNEQFF
TRBD1 TRBJ2-7 . 13 TRBV4-3 TGCGCCAGCAGCCTACACAGGGGATACGAGCAGTACTTC CASSLHRGYEQYF
. TRBJ2-7 . 11 TRBV10-1 TGCGCCAGCAGTCAACTCTACGAGCAGTACTTC CASSQLYEQYF
TRBD2 TRBJ2-1 . 20 TRBV4-3 TGCGCCAGCAGCCAAGATCGAGAACTAGCGGGGTACCCCGCAATGGGTGAGCAGTTCTTC CASSQDRELAGYPAMGEQFF
. TRBJ2-1 . 17 TRBV9 TGTGCCAGCAGCGTACCCCCGGACTCGAGCTCCTACAATGAGCAGTTCTTC CASSVPPDSSSYNEQFF
. TRBJ1-4 . 16 TRBV9 TGTGCCAGCAGCGTAGGACAGGCCAGGCTAAGCGAAAAACTGTTTTTT CASSVGQARLSEKLFF
TRBD1 TRBJ1-4 . 14 TRBV27 TGTGCCAGCACCAGAGGAGGGGGCAGTGAAAAACTGTTTTTT CASTRGGGSEKLFF
TRBD1 TRBJ2-7 . 12 TRBV5-1 TGCGCCAGCAGCTTCACAGGGGACGAGCAGTACTTC CASSFTGDEQYF
. TRBJ2-7 . 13 TRBV6-5 TGTGCCAGCAGGCAAGGGAGCTCCTACGAGCAGTACTTC CASRQGSSYEQYF
. TRBJ1-5 . 14 TRBV7-3 TGTGCCAGCAGCCAGGGCGGGACCAATCAGCCCCAGCATTTT CASSQGGTNQPQHF
. TRBJ1-2 . 14 TRBV7-8 TGTGCCAGCAGCCCGGACCTGCCGGGGGGTGGCTACACCTTC CASSPDLPGGGYTF
TRBD2 TRBJ2-3 . 18 TRBV7-8 TGTGCCAGCAGCCTTCCACTAGCGGGGGGCTTGGGGACAGATACGCAGTATTTT CASSLPLAGGLGTDTQYF
TRBD1 TRBJ2-7 . 14 TRBV10-2 TGCGCCAGCAGTCGGAAGGGGGCCCAATACGAGCAGTACTTC CASSRKGAQYEQYF
TRBD2 TRBJ2-2 . 16 TRBV11-2 TGTGCCAGCAGTCAGATAGCGGGAGGGCCGAGAAGGAAGTTGTTTTTT CASSQIAGGPRRKLFF
. TRBJ1-2 . 14 TRBV28 TGTGCCAGCAGTCCCGCAACTCGGTCGGGGGGCTACACCTTC CASSPATRSGGYTF
. TRBJ1-1 once 14 TRBV28 TGTGCCAGCAGTCCTGCGGGGGGGAACACTGAAGCTTTCTTT CASSPAGGNTEAFF
TRBD1 TRBJ2-5 . 16 TRBV25-1 TGTGCCAGCAGTGATTCCCCGGGACAGGGGGCGGAGACCCAGTACTTC CASSDSPGQGAETQYF
. TRBJ2-1 . 15 TRBV5-1 TGCGCCAGCAGCTTCGGGCTAGCTCTCTACAATGAGCAGTTCTTC CASSFGLALYNEQFF
. TRBJ2-7 . 15 TRBV6-1 TGTGCCAGCAGTGAATGGTCCAGAAACCCCTACGAGCAGTACTTC CASSEWSRNPYEQYF
. TRBJ2-2 . 12 TRBV7-3 TGTGCCAGCAGCTACTACACCGGGGAGCTGTTTTTT CASSYYTGELFF
TRBD2 TRBJ2-3 . 16 TRBV5-4 TGTGCCAGCAGTGCCGGGACTAGCGGGAGAATAGATACGCAGTATTTT CASSAGTSGRIDTQYF
. TRBJ2-2 once 16 TRBV9 TGTGCCAGCAGCGTAGCCCTCTCAGGGTCAGCCGGGGAGCTGTTTTTT CASSVALSGSAGELFF
. TRBJ2-5 . 13 TRBV5-1 TGCGCCAGCAGCTTCACGGAGGGAGAGACCCAGTACTTC CASSFTEGETQYF
. TRBJ2-1 . 10 TRBV6-6 TGTGCCAGCGGCCGGGGTGAGCAGTTCTTC CASGRGEQFF
TRBD1 TRBJ2-1 . 19 TRBV5-1 TGCGCCAGCAGCTTGAGGCGCCTGGACAGGCCAAGCTCCTACAATGAGCAGTTCTTC CASSLRRLDRPSSYNEQFF
. TRBJ2-5 . 14 TRBV9 TGTGCCAGCAGCGTAGGGTCAGGGAGGGAGACCCAGTACTTC CASSVGSGRETQYF
. TRBJ1-2 . 15 TRBV6-5 TGTGCCAGCAGTTACTCGCGTGCAGGGAACTATGGCTACACCTTC CASSYSRAGNYGYTF
. TRBJ1-1 . 14 TRBV11-1 TGTGCCAGCAGCTTAGAGGGACATCAGTCTGAAGCTTTCTTT CASSLEGHQSEAFF
. TRBJ2-4 . 12 TRBV29-1 TGCAGCGTTGCTGGGGGCTCGGACATTCAGTACTTC CSVAGGSDIQYF
TRBD1 TRBJ2-7 . 12 TRBV25-1 TGTGCCAGCATGACAGGGCGCTACGAGCAGTACTTC CASMTGRYEQYF
TRBD2 TRBJ2-2 . 16 TRBV7-3 TGTGCCAGCAGCTTGTCTAGCGGGGGAAACACCGGGGAGCTGTTTTTT CASSLSSGGNTGELFF
. TRBJ1-3 . 17 TRBV7-8 TGTGCCAGCAGCTTAGTCCGGGTTGCCAGCTCTGGAAACACCATATATTTT CASSLVRVASSGNTIYF
TRBD2 TRBJ2-7 . 14 TRBV6-5 TGTGCCAGCAGTGCCGGACTAGCGGGGTACGAGCAGTACTTC CASSAGLAGYEQYF
. TRBJ1-6 . 13 TRBV27 TGTGCCAGCAGTTTATTTGGAGGAACACCCCTCCACTTT CASSLFGGTPLHF
TRBD1 TRBJ2-7 . 14 TRBV4-3 TGCGCCAGCAGGAGCAGGACAGGGGACTACGAGCAGTACTTC CASRSRTGDYEQYF
TRBD2 TRBJ2-1 . 13 TRBV2 TGTGCCAGCAAAGGGACTAGCGTCGATGAGCAGTTCTTC CASKGTSVDEQFF
. TRBJ1-1 . 15 TRBV7-2 TGTGCCAGCAGCTTACGTAGAGGGGGGAACACTGAAGCTTTCTTT CASSLRRGGNTEAFF
. TRBJ2-7 . 15 TRBV7-9 TGTGCCAGCAGCCGGAATCAGGGAAAGACCTACGAGCAGTACTTC CASSRNQGKTYEQYF
TRBD2 TRBJ2-3 . 20 TRBV19 TGTGCCAGTAGTATGGGGCGGCTAGCGGGGGGGCCCCCCCCCACAGATACGCAGTATTTT CASSMGRLAGGPPPTDTQYF
TRBD2 TRBJ2-2 . 16 TRBV7-3 TGTGCCAGCAGCTTACAAGCGGGGGGGAACACCGGGGAGCTGTTTTTT CASSLQAGGNTGELFF
. TRBJ2-7 . 13 TRBV5-1 TGCGCCAGCAGCTTGGACAACTCCTACGAGCAGTACTTC CASSLDNSYEQYF
TRBD2 TRBJ2-3 . 16 TRBV5-1 TGCGCCAGCAGCTTAGGACTAGCGGGAGGCACAGATACGCAGTATTTT CASSLGLAGGTDTQYF
. TRBJ1-5 few 14 TRBV27 TGTGCCAGCAGTGGACAGAGGAGCAATCAGCCCCAGCATTTT CASSGQRSNQPQHF
. TRBJ2-2 . 13 TRBV13 TGTGCCAGCAGCTGGAGGAACACCGGGGAGCTGTTTTTT CASSWRNTGELFF
. TRBJ2-6 . 14 TRBV6-1 TGTGCCAGCAGTGATCAGGGAGGGGCCAACGTCCTGACTTTC CASSDQGGANVLTF
. TRBJ1-3 . 13 TRBV30 TGTGCCTGGAGACAGGGTGGTGGAAACACCATATATTTT CAWRQGGGNTIYF
TRBD1 TRBJ1-3 few 15 TRBV5-1 TGCGCCAGCAGCTTGGTCAGGGGGCCCGGAAACACCATATATTTT CASSLVRGPGNTIYF
TRBD1 TRBJ2-5 . 14 TRBV5-1 TGCGCCAGCAGCTTGGAGTCAGGGGGAGAGACCCAGTACTTC CASSLESGGETQYF
TRBD2 TRBJ2-3 . 15 TRBV7-9 TGTGCCAGCAGTGATACTAGCGGAGGAACAGATACGCAGTATTTT CASSDTSGGTDTQYF
. TRBJ1-5 few 15 TRBV30 TGTGCCTGGAGTGGAAAGCAGGGGAACAGTCAGCCCCAGCATTTT CAWSGKQGNSQPQHF
TRBD1 TRBJ1-2 . 16 TRBV4-3 TGCGCCAGCAGCCAAGATCGATCGACAGGGGGAATAGGCTACACCTTC CASSQDRSTGGIGYTF
. TRBJ2-7 . 13 TRBV6-5 TGTGCCAGCAGTACCCTCGAGACCTACGAGCAGTACTTC CASSTLETYEQYF
TRBD2 TRBJ2-7 . 17 TRBV27 TGTGCCAGCAGTCAATGGCGCGGTACTAGCGGATTCTACGAGCAGTACTTC CASSQWRGTSGFYEQYF
. TRBJ2-7 few 15 TRBV7-8 TGTGCCAGCAGCCCCCGGGACACTTACTCCTACGAGCAGTACTTC CASSPRDTYSYEQYF
. TRBJ2-5 . 14 TRBV28 TGTGCCAGCGCCGAGGGGGTCCCACAAGAGACCCAGTACTTC CASAEGVPQETQYF
. TRBJ2-5 . 16 TRBV19 TGTGCCAGTAGTACCCCCAGCGTAAGGGGCCAAGAGACCCAGTACTTC CASSTPSVRGQETQYF
. TRBJ1-1 . 14 TRBV19 TGTGCCAGTAGTATGTTGGGGCAAGGGACTGAAGCTTTCTTT CASSMLGQGTEAFF